This is a list of T cell receptor beta chains from one sample in a study of T cells in Graves' hyperthyroidism and ophthalmopathy. One entry per CDR3 protein results from TCRdb running MiXCR on the multiplex PCR reads. Among around 300,000 distinct CDR3 sequences listed, approximately 15% were seen once. The sequencing sample was made of blood. Receptor source: a woman aged 25 to 39 with Graves' hyperthyroidism. The CDR3 runs from the conserved cysteine through the conserved F or W. D genes are given only for firm matches. Size values are once, few and many counts, or a class for expanded clones, and some rows have none.

>TRBV5-1|few|TRBJ1-3|15|NA
TGCGCCAGCAGCTTGAACGGAAACTCTGGAAACACCATATATTTT
CASSLNGNSGNTIYF
>TRBV4-2|NA|TRBJ1-2|16|NA
TGTGCCAGCAGCCAAGATTCGGGCGTCACGGGATATGGCTACACCTTC
CASSQDSGVTGYGYTF
>TRBV7-2|many|TRBJ1-3|17|NA
TGTGCCAGCAGCTTTGGTGCGGCAGGAGCCTCTGGAAACACCATATATTTT
CASSFGAAGASGNTIYF
>TRBV29-1|NA|TRBJ2-2|12|NA
TGCAGCGTTGTCGAAAGGGCCGGGGAGCTGTTTTTT
CSVVERAGELFF
>TRBV20-1|NA|TRBJ2-1|15|NA
TGCAGTGCTAGAGATAGCGGAGCCGCCTACAATGAGCAGTTCTTC
CSARDSGAAYNEQFF
>TRBV11-2|NA|TRBJ2-2|19|TRBD2
TGTGTCAGCAGCTTAGTTCGTAGCGGGAGGGCCGAGAGGACCGGGGAGCTGTTTTTT
CVSSLVRSGRAERTGELFF
>TRBV27|NA|TRBJ2-1|14|NA
TGTGCCAGCAGTTTGGCACAGAGATGGGATGAGCAGTTCTTC
CASSLAQRWDEQFF
>TRBV11-2|many|TRBJ2-5|15|NA
TGTGCCAGCAGCTTAGCCGCCCAAGGACGGGAGACCCAGTACTTC
CASSLAAQGRETQYF
>TRBV28|many|TRBJ2-5|14|NA
TGTGCCAGCAACACCGCTGCTGTTGGGGAGACCCAGTACTTC
CASNTAAVGETQYF
>TRBV20-1|many|TRBJ1-2|12|NA
TGCAGTGCTAGAGTGGGGGGTCATGGCTACACCTTC
CSARVGGHGYTF
>TRBV18|few|TRBJ1-1|13|TRBD1
TGTGCCAGCTCACCACCGGACAGGCGCGAAGCTTTCTTT
CASSPPDRREAFF
>TRBV19|many|TRBJ1-5|14|TRBD1
TGTGCCAGTAGTATCGACAGGGGAAATCAGCCCCAGCATTTT
CASSIDRGNQPQHF
>TRBV30|few|TRBJ2-7|13|NA
TGTGCCTGGAGTATAGGGCCTGGCTACGAGCAGTACTTC
CAWSIGPGYEQYF
>TRBV4-1|NA|TRBJ2-1|13|NA
TGCGCCAGCAGCCAAGAGAGACAGCTTGAGCAGTTCTTC
CASSQERQLEQFF
>TRBV18|few|TRBJ1-1|13|NA
TGTGCCAGCCAATCGACGGGGAACACTGAAGCTTTCTTT
CASQSTGNTEAFF
>TRBV7-3|NA|TRBJ2-1|16|NA
TGTGCCAGCAGCTTAATGGTGGCGGGTGGCCTTGGTGAGCAGTTCTTC
CASSLMVAGGLGEQFF
>TRBV10-3|many|TRBJ2-7|15|TRBD2
TGTGCCATCAGTGACCCAATCAGCGGGACCTACGAGCAGTACTTC
CAISDPISGTYEQYF
>TRBV29-1|many|TRBJ1-5|14|TRBD1
TGCAGCGTCCGGCCGAGGACAGGGGCTCAGCCCCAGCATTTT
CSVRPRTGAQPQHF
>TRBV11-2|many|TRBJ1-1|14|NA
TGTGCCAGCAGCTTAGACCCTGGAGGCACTGAAGCTTTCTTT
CASSLDPGGTEAFF
>TRBV30|many|TRBJ1-1|12|TRBD1
TGTGCCTGGACCGGGGACAGGGAGTTGGCTTTCTTT
CAWTGDRELAFF
>TRBV12-5|many|TRBJ1-2|13|TRBD1
TGTGCTAGTGGTTTGGGGACAGGGTACGGCTACACCTTC
CASGLGTGYGYTF
>TRBV20-1|many|TRBJ2-3|20|TRBD2
TGCAGTGCTCCCCGCCAGGGGACTAGCGGAGTACATCTTAGCACAGATACGCAGTATTTT
CSAPRQGTSGVHLSTDTQYF
>TRBV3-1|many|TRBJ2-7|14|TRBD2
TGTGCCAGCAGCCAAGTGGCGGGAGAGTGGGAGCAGTACTTC
CASSQVAGEWEQYF
>TRBV20-1|few|TRBJ2-1|15|TRBD2
TGCAGTGCTATCAGTGGGCGGGAGGGACAAAATGAGCAGTTCTTC
CSAISGREGQNEQFF
>TRBV28|many|TRBJ1-5|13|NA
TGTGCCAGCGGAGACTACTACAATCAGCCCCAGCATTTT
CASGDYYNQPQHF
>TRBV7-2|NA|TRBJ1-2|14|NA
TGTGCCAGCAGCTCCTCCGGGACGGCCTATGGCTACGCCTTC
CASSSSGTAYGYAF
>TRBV3-1|once|TRBJ2-7|15|NA
TGTGCCAGCAGCCAAGATTGGGCGGGGCCCTACGAGCAGTACTTC
CASSQDWAGPYEQYF
>TRBV28|few|TRBJ2-7|18|TRBD1
TGTGCCAGCAGTTCTCATCACTTCCGGGACAGGGCTTCCTACGAGCAGTACTTC
CASSSHHFRDRASYEQYF
>TRBV20-1|few|TRBJ2-1|16|TRBD2
TGCAGTGCTGAAAGCGGGAGGGCCGGGTCCTACAATGAGCAGTTCTTC
CSAESGRAGSYNEQFF
>TRBV20-1|many|TRBJ2-7|14|TRBD2
TGCAGTGCTAGAGATCCTAGCGGGATCTACGAGCAGTACTTC
CSARDPSGIYEQYF
>TRBV4-1|NA|TRBJ2-7|13|NA
TGCGCCAGCAGCCAAGAGATCAGCTACGAGCAGTACTTC
CASSQEISYEQYF
>TRBV5-1|many|TRBJ2-2|11|NA
TGCGCCAGCAGCTCTGACGGGGAGCTGTTTTTT
CASSSDGELFF
>TRBV6-1|NA|TRBJ2-5|14|NA
TGTGCCAGCAGTGAAGTGGCAGTTCAAGAGACCCAGTGCTTC
CASSEVAVQETQCF
>TRBV6-1|many|TRBJ1-1|15|NA
TGTGCCAGCTCTACGCAGGGGCCTTCGAACACTGAAGCTTTCTTT
CASSTQGPSNTEAFF
>TRBV28|NA|TRBJ2-3|14|NA
TGTGCCAGCGGACACAGGACTATCACAGATACGCAGTATTTT
CASGHRTITDTQYF
>TRBV4-3|few|TRBJ2-7|16|TRBD1
TGCGCCAGCAGCCAAGAGTGGCCAGGGGGCTCCTACGAGCAGTACTTC
CASSQEWPGGSYEQYF
>TRBV20-1|NA|TRBJ2-3|15|TRBD2
TGCAGTGCCAAACTACTAGCGGGAGTGTCAGATACGCAGTATTTT
CSAKLLAGVSDTQYF
>TRBV11-1|NA|TRBJ2-5|17|NA
TGTGCCAGCAGCTTAGCGCGAACCCCGGCCTACAGGGAGACCCAGTACTTC
CASSLARTPAYRETQYF
>TRBV7-9|NA|TRBJ2-2|14|NA
TGTGCCAGCAAGGACTTCGCGAACACCGGGGAGCTGTTTTTT
CASKDFANTGELFF
>TRBV12-3/TRBV12-4|many|TRBJ2-7|17|NA
TGTGCCAGCAGTCCCCGTGGCCTGACTAGAACGAAAGACGAGCAGTACTTC
CASSPRGLTRTKDEQYF
>TRBV6-2/TRBV6-3|few|TRBJ2-1|16|NA
TGTGCCAGCACTACCCCCAGTGGGCAACACTACAATGAGCAGTTCTTC
CASTTPSGQHYNEQFF
>TRBV2|many|TRBJ2-1|15|NA
TGTGCCAGCAGTTTTATTACAGGCCCCTACAATGAGCAGTTCTTC
CASSFITGPYNEQFF
>TRBV20-1|many|TRBJ2-3|15|NA
TGCAGTGCTAACCCGACCACGGGTGACCCTGATACGCAGTATTTT
CSANPTTGDPDTQYF
>TRBV28|NA|TRBJ1-4|16|NA
TGTGCCAGCAGTTGGGACTTGACAGGCCTCAATGAAAAACTGTTTTTT
CASSWDLTGLNEKLFF
>TRBV7-2|many|TRBJ1-2|16|TRBD1
TGTGCCAGCAGCGCGAGACACGGGACAGTGTACTATGGCTACACCTTC
CASSARHGTVYYGYTF
>TRBV9|few|TRBJ2-5|14|TRBD2
TGTGCCAGCAGCGCGGGGGGTCTTCAAGAGACCCAGTACTTC
CASSAGGLQETQYF
>TRBV6-1|NA|TRBJ2-3|15|NA
TGTGCCAGCAGTCGACGGGCCTTTTACCCAGATACGCAGTATTTT
CASSRRAFYPDTQYF
>TRBV28|many|TRBJ1-2|16|TRBD1
TGTGCCAGCAGTAACAGGGGACCCCTTTCTATGCTAAGCTACACCTTC
CASSNRGPLSMLSYTF